The 23 T cell receptor beta chains given below trace back to one sample, sequenced in a study of human T cells and chemical hapten exposure. In TCRdb, the RACE reads were re-called with MiXCR into one record per CDR3 protein. Of approximately 80,000 distinct CDR3 sequences listed, 6% to 9% were seen once; the top ten hold 1.5% to 1.7%. Time point: patch test 1, 2 weeks after DPC sensitization. As for treatment: therapeutic diphenylcyclopropenone sensitization with weekly scalp DPC. The sequencing used whole blood, collected in connection with sensitization to the hapten diphenylcyclopropenone (DPC). Receptors were obtained from a woman aged 30 to 39 with alopecia areata. Some clones in this sample may be carry-over from other donors' samples.

In this sample, this clonotype turned up a few times. The rearrangement joins TRBV20-1 to TRBJ1-5; perhaps TRBD1 as D (6 bases). The germline gives CDR1 DFQATT, CDR2 SNEGSKA (reference sequence). V lost 1 base, J lost 11 bases, and 18 bases lay in between. The CDR3 loop spans 14 amino acids. The CDR3 DNA reads as TGCAGTGCTAGAGGGGGGCCCCCATTTGAGGCCCAGCATTTT. Protein sequence: CSARGGPPFEAQHF.

This clonotype was counted many times. The V gene is TRBV6-5, the J gene TRBJ2-7; D might be TRBD1 (6 bases). V lost 2 bases to trimming and J lost 0 bases, with 8 bases between them. The CDR3 covers 14 residues. Looked up from germline, CDR1 is MNHEY and CDR2 is SVGAGI. The CDR3 nucleotides read TGTGCCAGCAGTTACACGGACAGCTCCTACGAGCAGTACTTC. It specifies CASSYTDSSYEQYF.

The genes are TRBV6-1 and TRBJ2-7; 8 positions agree with TRBD2. The V and J ends lost 7 bases and 2 bases, in that order; junction bases with no gene match: 7. Germline V gene sequence: CDR1 MNHNS, CDR2 SASEGT. This CDR3 has 14 amino acids. The chain's CDR3 is CASILNGGAYEQYF. CDR3 nucleotide sequence: TGTGCCAGCATCCTTAACGGGGGGGCCTACGAGCAGTACTTC.

The sample holds many counts of this clonotype. The chain is built from TRBV7-2 and TRBJ1-3, with D unresolved. The CDR3 loop spans 14 amino acids. CDR1 is SGHTA and CDR2 is FQGNSA in the germline V gene. Trimming cost V 1 base and J 1 base, with 5 bases left between them. CDR3 loop: CASSLVGSGNTIYF. The CDR3, as DNA: TGTGCCAGCAGCTTAGTAGGGTCTGGAAACACCATATATTTT.

This clonotype turned up a few times. CDR3 amino acids: CASSLQGQYLKAFF. The CDR3 coding sequence is TGTGCCAGCAGCTTACAGGGACAGTATCTGAAAGCTTTCTTT. The rearrangement uses TRBV11-2 and TRBJ1-1, with 7 bases fitting TRBD1. This CDR3 region has 14 residues. J was trimmed by 9 bases and V by 2 bases; bases with no gene match: 9. CDR1 SGHAT and CDR2 FQNNGV come from the germline V gene.

The chain joins TRBV12-3 or TRBV12-4 to TRBJ1-1; 7 nucleotides align to TRBD1. This CDR3 has 13 amino acids. Trimming cost V 6 bases and J 11 bases; bases outside gene matches: 12. This chain's CDR3 is CASSHPGSGQAFF. Written as DNA, the CDR3 is TGTGCCAGCAGCCACCCTGGTTCGGGACAGGCTTTCTTT.

The V and J genes are TRBV24-1 and TRBJ2-2; the D is unclear. CDR1 is KGHDR, CDR2 SFDVKD, per germline. V was clipped by 4 bases and J by 2 bases, with 10 bases between them. The CDR3 is 15 amino acids. CDR3 loop: CATSDRRLNTGELFF. The DNA of the CDR3 is TGTGCCACCAGTGACCGCCGACTCAACACCGGGGAGCTGTTTTTT.

This clonotype has at least ten counts. The V gene is TRBV5-1, the J gene TRBJ2-7, with a weak D call TRBD1 (6 bases). There are 14 residues in the CDR3. The germline V and J ends were trimmed by 2 bases and 6 bases, with 15 bases remaining between them. CDR1 is SGHRS, CDR2 YFSETQ, per germline. In DNA, the CDR3 is TGCGCCAGCAGCTTCCAACAGGGATCGGGCGAGCAGTACTTC. Translation gives CASSFQQGSGEQYF. The entire variable domain, with the rest obtained from reference TRBV5-1 and TRBJ2-7, is as follows: KAGVTQTPRYLIKTRGQQVTLSCSPISGHRSVSWYQQTPGQGLQFLFEYFSETQRNKGNFPGRFSGRQFSNSRSEMNVSTLELGDSALYLCASSFQQGSGEQYFGPGTRLTVT.

This clonotype was recorded many times. CDR3: CASSLVPKQGFQETQYF. The CDR3 DNA follows: TGTGCCAGCAGCTTAGTCCCCAAACAGGGATTCCAAGAGACCCAGTACTTC. The chain links TRBV7-9 to TRBJ2-5; possible D gene TRBD1, 6 bases. The CDR3 is 17 residues long. Germline-derived CDR1 and CDR2 are SEHNR and FQNEAQ (reference sequence). V was shortened by 1 base and J by 1 base, with 16 bases between the two germline ends.

The chain carries TRBV2 and TRBJ2-7; D is ambiguous. Trimming stripped 3 bases from V and 3 bases from J, with 12 bases between. Per the germline V gene, CDR1 is SNHLY and CDR2 is FYNNEI. The CDR3 runs 14 residues. The CDR3 region is CASSDGVADYEQYF. The CDR3 DNA is TGTGCCAGCAGTGATGGGGTAGCAGACTACGAGCAGTACTTC. Full variable domain (outside the CDR3, taken from reference TRBV2 and TRBJ2-7): EPEVTQTPSHQVTQMGQEVILRCVPISNHLYFYWYRQILGQKVEFLVSFYNNEISEKSEIFDDQFSVERPDGSNFTLKIRSTKLEDSAMYFCASSDGVADYEQYFGPGTRLTVT.

This clonotype was picked up many times. V and J are TRBV19 and TRBJ1-6; D call uncertain. Trimming shortened V by 0 bases and J by 8 bases, and 5 bases separated the two germline ends. This CDR3 contains 13 residues. CDR1 and CDR2 from the germline V gene are LNHDA and SQIVND (reference sequence). CDR3 in amino acids: CASSIDPHSPLHF. The DNA of the CDR3 is TGTGCCAGTAGTATAGATCCTCATTCACCCCTCCACTTT.

This clonotype turned up a few times. The chain links TRBV29-1 to TRBJ1-2, with D maybe TRBD1 (5 bases). The germline V and J ends were trimmed by 7 bases and 8 bases, with 14 bases remaining between them. Germline V CDR1 and CDR2: SQVTM, ANQGSEA. The CDR3 runs to 11 residues. CDR3: CSAGLAGGYTF. In nucleotides, the CDR3 is TGCAGCGCGGGACTCGCTGGGGGCTACACCTTC.

This clonotype has just a few counts. The chain recombines TRBV2 with TRBJ1-2; the match to TRBD1 covers 9 bases. CDR3 length: 13 residues. Germline trimming cut 8 bases from V and 5 bases from J; bases unmatched to any gene: 6. CDR1 SNHLY and CDR2 FYNNEI come from the germline V gene. The CDR3 nucleotides are TGTGCCAGCGAGGGTGGACAGGGGTATGGCTACACCTTC. It codes for CASEGGQGYGYTF.

This clonotype has ten or more counts. The genes are TRBV10-2 and TRBJ2-3; TRBD2 agrees at 10 bases. This CDR3 is 14 amino acids long. Germline CDR1 is WSHSY and CDR2 is SAAADI. The trim removed 5 bases at V and 4 bases at J, leaving 3 bases unmatched. The CDR3 spells CASSTSGAPDTQYF. CDR3 in DNA: TGCGCCAGCAGTACTAGCGGGGCCCCAGATACGCAGTATTTT.

This clonotype has only a few counts. The chain links TRBV19 to TRBJ1-2; D remains ambiguous. This CDR3 region has 14 residues. V was clipped by 5 bases and J by 5 bases, with 15 bases between them. Germline V gene sequence: CDR1 LNHDA, CDR2 SQIVND (reference sequence). The CDR3: CASSRPGLGYGYTF. The DNA for the CDR3 is TGTGCCAGTAGTCGCCCGGGTTTGGGATATGGCTACACCTTC. The full variable domain, rest sourced from reference TRBV19 and TRBJ1-2, is DGGITQSPKYLFRKEGQNVTLSCEQNLNHDAMYWYRQDPGQGLRLIYYSQIVNDFQKGDIAEGYSVSREKKESFPLTVTSAQKNPTAFYLCASSRPGLGYGYTFGSGTRLTVV.

The chain recombines TRBV28 with TRBJ2-7, with 7 bases aligning to TRBD1. The CDR3 spans 14 residues. Germline V lookup: CDR1 MDHEN, CDR2 SYDVKM. The J segment lost 1 base and the V segment lost 4 bases, leaving 4 bases of the junction unmatched. The CDR3 sequence: CASSSRDRSYEQYF. In DNA form, the CDR3 reads TGTGCCAGCAGTTCCCGGGACAGATCCTACGAGCAGTACTTC.

This clonotype was counted ten times or more. This chain uses TRBV7-9 with TRBJ1-1; maybe TRBD1 (5 bases). The CDR3 covers 16 residues. Trimming pared 1 base from V and 5 bases from J, leaving 17 bases between. The germline V gene has CDR1 SEHNR and CDR2 FQNEAQ (reference sequence). CDR3 coding DNA: TGTGCCAGCAGCTTAGAGTCCGGACACCCGAGGACTGAAGCTTTCTTT. Amino acids: CASSLESGHPRTEAFF. Looking up the rest from reference TRBV7-9 and TRBJ1-1 gives the full variable domain: DTGVSQNPRHKITKRGQNVTFRCDPISEHNRLYWYRQTLGQGPEFLTYFQNEAQLEKSRLLSDRFSAERPKGSFSTLEIQRTEQGDSAMYLCASSLESGHPRTEAFFGQGTRLTVV.

This clonotype has at least ten counts. The chain joins TRBV29-1 to TRBJ1-4, with 8 bases fitting TRBD1. Per germline, CDR1 SQVTM and CDR2 ANQGSEA. The CDR3 sequence is 12 residues long. The junction had 0 bases not matched to a gene; V was cut back by 4 bases and J by 5 bases. This CDR3 is CSVGQGNEKLFF. CDR3 sequence (DNA): TGCAGCGTTGGACAGGGGAATGAAAAACTGTTTTTT.

This clonotype was counted at least ten times. The gene calls are TRBV5-6 and TRBJ1-1; 8 nucleotides agree with TRBD1. Germline V gives CDR1 SGHDT, CDR2 YYEEEE. With V trimmed by 1 base and J by 4 bases, 12 bases remained unmatched. This CDR3 is 17 amino acids long. CDR3 sequence: CASSLLAGGPKGTEAFF. The CDR3 nucleotides read TGTGCCAGCAGCTTGTTAGCAGGGGGCCCTAAGGGCACTGAAGCTTTCTTT.

This clonotype was counted many times. This chain joins TRBV15 and TRBJ1-1, with a weak D call TRBD1 (5 bases). This CDR3 has 12 amino acids. Deletions cut 5 bases from V and 4 bases from J, with 8 bases between. The germline gives CDR1 LNHNV, CDR2 YYDKDF (reference sequence). The CDR3 is CATSHGGTEAFF. For the CDR3, the DNA is TGTGCCACCAGCCACGGGGGCACTGAAGCTTTCTTT.

This clonotype has ten or more counts. This chain joins TRBV7-2 and TRBJ1-2; unclear D gene. CDR1 and CDR2 (germline): SGHTA, FQGNSA. There are 13 residues in the CDR3. The V end was cut by 2 bases, the J end by 4 bases, with 8 bases between. The CDR3 here is CASSLSHGYGYTF. CDR3 sequence (DNA): TGTGCCAGCAGCTTATCGCACGGCTATGGCTACACCTTC. The full variable domain, completed using reference TRBV7-2 and TRBJ1-2, is GAGVSQSPSNKVTEKGKDVELRCDPISGHTALYWYRQSLGQGLEFLIYFQGNSAPDKSGLPSDRFSAERTGGSVSTLTIQRTQQEDSAVYLCASSLSHGYGYTFGSGTRLTVV.

This clonotype was seen more than once but under ten times. The V and J genes are TRBV29-1 and TRBJ1-5; TRBD1 is a possible D gene (6 bases). Trimming removed 6 bases at V and 3 bases at J, with 12 bases between. Germline V gives CDR1 SQVTM, CDR2 ANQGSEA. The CDR3 has 13 residues. The CDR3: CSVLRGPNQPQHF. The CDR3 DNA sequence: TGCAGCGTACTCAGGGGTCCCAATCAGCCCCAGCATTTT.

This chain joins TRBV12-3 or TRBV12-4 and TRBJ2-4; 7 bases align to TRBD1. There are 16 residues in the CDR3. After removal of 5 bases from V and 0 bases from J, the junction contained 7 bases not matched to a gene. CDR3 nucleotides: TGTGCCAGCAGTAAGGCCGGGACAGTAGCCAAAAACATTCAGTACTTC. Its translation: CASSKAGTVAKNIQYF.